This T cell receptor (beta chain) appears in the sequencing data of a study of immune cell composition in non-small cell lung cancer. Overall study: Lung adenocarcinoma or squamous carcinoma made up most tumours.

Germline CDR1 is SNHLY and CDR2 is FYNNEI. The length of the CDR3 is 16 residues. V was clipped by 1 base and J by 0 bases, with 11 bases between them. Remarks on this clone: Antigen specificity is unknown.

Normal lung was taken at the farthest possible site, at least 3 cm from tumour. Frozen unsorted single-cell suspensions supplied the genomic DNA. Here immunoSEQ multiplex PCR was the method, and the copy in TCRdb shows in-frame clones only, minus some. The sample lists 6,600 or so clones, approximately 80% occurring once. Study-wide results and limits: In adenocarcinoma, maximal tumour-associated clone frequency tracked TIL tumour reactivity.

Input material: non-adjacent lung tissue. The sequence was obtained from a human donor with non-small cell lung cancer. The rearrangement links TRBV2 to TRBJ2-3, with D perhaps TRBD1 (6 bases). CDR3 amino acids: CASSEGEGGSTDTQYF. CDR3 nucleotides: TGTGCCAGCAGTGAAGGTGAAGGGGGTAGCACAGATACGCAGTATTTT. The full variable domain, in which reference TRBV2 and TRBJ2-3 provide the parts outside the CDR3, is EPEVTQTPSHQVTQMGQEVILRCVPISNHLYFYWYRQILGQKVEFLVSFYNNEISEKSEIFDDQFSVERPDGSNFTLKIRSTKLEDSAMYFCASSEGEGGSTDTQYFGPGTRLTVL.